The 11 T cell receptor beta chains in this list originate from one sample, sequenced in a study of regulatory T cells in long-lasting Graves disease. The time point is: persistent/refractory GD, antithyroid drugs over 5 years with positive TRAb. The TCR library was prepared using RNA isolated from PBMCs. Construction of TCR beta libraries relied on iRepertoire HTBI primers and on Arm-PCR targeting CDR3 regions. Using its own MiXCR run on the multiplex PCR reads, TCRdb lists one record per CDR3 protein. The table has over 250,000 distinct CDR3 sequences, 20% to 25% seen once; the top ten hold about 56%. This specimen consisted of peripheral blood mononuclear cells (PBMCs), obtained when the disease was refractory, from a patient treated with antithyroid drugs. Every receptor here comes from a female donor with Graves disease.

In this sample, this clonotype turned up once. The chain has TRBV4-3 and TRBJ2-7; D assignment may be TRBD1 or TRBD2 (6 bases each). The CDR3 sequence is 16 residues long. Trimming removed 0 bases from V and 4 bases from J, with 16 bases in between. The V gene's germline CDR1 is LGHNA and CDR2 YSLEER. The CDR3 reads CASSQEPGAGSYEQYF. CDR3 DNA: TGCGCCAGCAGCCAAGAGCCGGGGGCTGGGTCGTACGAGCAGTACTTC.

This clonotype was seen many times. The V gene is TRBV3-1, the J gene TRBJ1-4, with 7 bases matching TRBD1. V lost 2 bases and J lost 8; bases outside the gene matches: 8. Germline CDR1 reads LGHDT; CDR2 reads YNNKEL (reference sequence). The CDR3 covers 15 residues. The CDR3, as DNA: TGTGCCAGCAGCCAACGCGACAGGGTGGACGAAAAACTGTTTTTT. Protein sequence: CASSQRDRVDEKLFF.

The chain uses TRBV9 and TRBJ1-3, with D maybe TRBD1 (5 bases). The germline V gene encodes CDR1 SGDLS and CDR2 YYNGEE. Between the trimmed V and J ends, which lost 4 bases and 0 bases, there was a span of 11 bases. The length of the CDR3 is 15 residues. The CDR3 reads CASSPGGNSGNTIYF. The DNA for the CDR3 is TGTGCCAGCAGCCCCGGGGGTAACTCTGGAAACACCATATATTTT. Supplemented by reference TRBV9 and TRBJ1-3, the full variable domain reads DSGVTQTPKHLITATGQRVTLRCSPRSGDLSVYWYQQSLDQGLQFLIQYYNGEERAKGNILERFSAQQFPDLHSELNLSSLELGDSALYFCASSPGGNSGNTIYFGEGSWLTVV.

There are many counts of this clonotype. This chain uses TRBV5-1 with TRBJ1-4; TRBD1 matches 7 bases. CDR1 is SGHRS, CDR2 YFSETQ, per germline. CDR3 length: 18 amino acids. V lost 6 bases, J lost 3 bases, and 17 bases stayed unmatched. The CDR3 DNA reads as TGCGCCAGCAAACCGGGACAGATCTTCGCAGGGTCTAATGAAAAACTGTTTTTT. Translation gives CASKPGQIFAGSNEKLFF.

At least ten counts were recorded for this clonotype. This rearrangement joins TRBV7-2 to TRBJ2-7; 8 nucleotides line up with TRBD1. From germline, CDR1 is SGHTA and CDR2 FQGNSA. With V trimmed by 6 bases and J by 1 base, 5 bases remained unmatched. This CDR3 region has 14 residues. The CDR3 sequence is CASRLDRVSYEQYF. CDR3 in DNA: TGTGCCAGCAGGCTGGACAGGGTGTCCTACGAGCAGTACTTC.

This clonotype was observed many times. The V and J genes are TRBV7-6 and TRBJ2-7; D gene uncertain. This CDR3 is 15 amino acids long. V lost 1 base, J lost 1 base, and 11 bases lay in between. The germline V gene has CDR1 SGHVS and CDR2 FNYEAQ. The CDR3 nucleotides read TGTGCCAGCAGCTTAGAGCCGTACCCGTCCTACGAGCAGTACTTC. It codes for CASSLEPYPSYEQYF. The full variable domain, with the rest looked up from reference TRBV7-6 and TRBJ2-7, is GAGVSQSPRYKVTKRGQDVALRCDPISGHVSLYWYRQALGQGPEFLTYFNYEAQQDKSGLPNDRFSAERPEGSISTLTIQRTEQRDSAMYRCASSLEPYPSYEQYFGPGTRLTVT.

There are many counts of this clonotype. The V call is TRBV6-5, the J call TRBJ2-7; 7 bases line up with TRBD2. Per the germline V gene, CDR1 is MNHEY and CDR2 is SVGAGI. With V trimmed by 4 bases and J by 2 bases, 8 bases remained unmatched. This CDR3 spans 15 amino acids. The CDR3 DNA sequence: TGTGCCAGCAGTTTGACTAGCACGGTCCCCTACGAGCAGTACTTC. Amino acid sequence: CASSLTSTVPYEQYF.

A few counts support this clonotype. This chain joins TRBV6-5 and TRBJ2-4; D is unclear. The CDR3 loop spans 14 amino acids. CDR1 is MNHEY, CDR2 SVGAGI, per germline. V dropped 4 bases and J dropped 1 base, with 8 bases sitting between them. CDR3 sequence (DNA): TGTGCCAGCAGTTTCCGCGTTGCCAAAAACATTCAGTACTTC. This encodes CASSFRVAKNIQYF.

The chain uses TRBV28 and TRBJ1-6, with TRBD1 matching 8 bases. With V trimmed by 3 bases and J by 8 bases, 6 bases remained unmatched. This CDR3 region has 15 residues. Per germline, CDR1 MDHEN and CDR2 SYDVKM. Here the CDR3 DNA reads TGTGCCAGCAGTTTCAGGGGGCTCGGTCATTCACCCCTCCACTTT. It encodes CASSFRGLGHSPLHF.

V usage is TRBV12-3 or TRBV12-4 and J usage is TRBJ2-3; TRBD2 aligns across 8 bases. V lost 8 bases and J lost 2; bases outside the gene matches: 6. This CDR3 region has 14 residues. The CDR3 DNA is TGTGCCAGCGGCCCGGGGGGGAACACAGATACGCAGTATTTT. Protein sequence: CASGPGGNTDTQYF.

In this sample, this clonotype turned up a few times. V gene TRBV10-3 combines with J gene TRBJ2-7, with D possibly TRBD1 on 7 matching bases. From germline, CDR1 is ENHRY and CDR2 SYGVKD. The CDR3 runs to 13 residues. V lost 10 bases to trimming and J lost 4 bases, with 17 bases between them. The CDR3 DNA reads TGTGCCACCTTCGGACAGGAGGGGTACGAGCAGTACTTC. Amino acids: CATFGQEGYEQYF.